This TCR beta chain was documented in a study of cytomegalovirus exposure and HLA in healthy donors. Germline V CDR1 and CDR2: SGHTA, FQGNSA. Between the trimmed V and J ends, which lost 5 bases and 0 bases, there was a span of 12 bases. There are 15 residues in the CDR3. Primers included in the PCR were 60 Vbeta and 13 Jbeta primers. Produced via immunoSEQ multiplex PCR; TCRdb's table is partial and in-frame only. The repertoire includes about 130,000 clones, roughly 71% of them detected once, and roughly 4.1% sits in the top ten. As regards this clone: Its antigen is unknown.

Regarding the study as a whole: A few CMV-associated chains proved CMV antigen-specific in vitro.

This TCR was recovered from a woman in her fifties or sixties in good health and CMV-seropositive. The chain employs TRBV7-2 and TRBJ2-3, with D perhaps matching TRBD2 (5 bases). Sequencing input: PBMCs. In nucleotides, the CDR3 is TGTGCCAGCAGCACTTGGCCGGGGAGCACAGATACGCAGTATTTT. This codes for CASSTWPGSTDTQYF.